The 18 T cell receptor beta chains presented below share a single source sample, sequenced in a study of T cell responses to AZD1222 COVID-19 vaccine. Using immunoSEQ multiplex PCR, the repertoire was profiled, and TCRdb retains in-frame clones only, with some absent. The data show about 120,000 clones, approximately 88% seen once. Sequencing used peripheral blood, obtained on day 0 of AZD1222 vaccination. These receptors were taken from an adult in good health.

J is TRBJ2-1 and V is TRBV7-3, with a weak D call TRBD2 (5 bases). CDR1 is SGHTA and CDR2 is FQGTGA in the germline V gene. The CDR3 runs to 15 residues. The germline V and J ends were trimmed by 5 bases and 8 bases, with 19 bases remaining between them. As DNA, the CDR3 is TGTGCCAGCAGCACCCCCGAGGGTGTCCCTCATGAGCAGTTCTTC. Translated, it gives CASSTPEGVPHEQFF.

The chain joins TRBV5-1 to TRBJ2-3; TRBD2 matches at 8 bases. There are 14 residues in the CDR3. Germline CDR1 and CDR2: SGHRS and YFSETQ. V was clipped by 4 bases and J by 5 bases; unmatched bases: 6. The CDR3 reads CASSPGGREDTQYF. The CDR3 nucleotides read TGCGCCAGCAGCCCGGGAGGGCGCGAAGATACGCAGTATTTT. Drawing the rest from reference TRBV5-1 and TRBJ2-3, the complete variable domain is KAGVTQTPRYLIKTRGQQVTLSCSPISGHRSVSWYQQTPGQGLQFLFEYFSETQRNKGNFPGRFSGRQFSNSRSEMNVSTLELGDSALYLCASSPGGREDTQYFGPGTRLTVL.

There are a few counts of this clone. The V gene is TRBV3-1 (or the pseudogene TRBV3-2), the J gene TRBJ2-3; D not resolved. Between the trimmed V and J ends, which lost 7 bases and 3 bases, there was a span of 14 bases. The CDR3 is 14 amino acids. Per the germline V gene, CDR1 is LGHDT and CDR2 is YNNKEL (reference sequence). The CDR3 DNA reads TGTGCCAGCACGTCGTCCCAGAGGACAGATACGCAGTATTTT. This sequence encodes CASTSSQRTDTQYF.

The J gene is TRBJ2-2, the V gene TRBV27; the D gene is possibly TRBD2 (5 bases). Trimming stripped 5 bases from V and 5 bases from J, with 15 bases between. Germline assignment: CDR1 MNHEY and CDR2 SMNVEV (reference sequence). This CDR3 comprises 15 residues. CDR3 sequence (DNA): TGTGCCAGCAGTCGAGGTGGGAGACGGACCGGGGAGCTGTTTTTT. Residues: CASSRGGRRTGELFF.

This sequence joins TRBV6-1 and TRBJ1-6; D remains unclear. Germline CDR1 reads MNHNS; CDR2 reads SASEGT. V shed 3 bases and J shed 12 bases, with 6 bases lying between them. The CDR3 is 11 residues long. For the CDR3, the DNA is TGTGCCAGCAGTGAGTACGGACCCCTCCACTTT. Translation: CASSEYGPLHF.

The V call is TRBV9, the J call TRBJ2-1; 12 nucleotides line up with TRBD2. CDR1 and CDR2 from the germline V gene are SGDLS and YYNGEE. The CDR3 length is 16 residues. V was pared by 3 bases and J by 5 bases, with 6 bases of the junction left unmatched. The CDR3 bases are TGTGCCAGCAGCGCAAGTAGGACTAGCGGGGACAATGAGCAGTTCTTC. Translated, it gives CASSASRTSGDNEQFF. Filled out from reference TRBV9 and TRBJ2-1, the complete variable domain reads DSGVTQTPKHLITATGQRVTLRCSPRSGDLSVYWYQQSLDQGLQFLIQYYNGEERAKGNILERFSAQQFPDLHSELNLSSLELGDSALYFCASSASRTSGDNEQFFGPGTRLTVL.

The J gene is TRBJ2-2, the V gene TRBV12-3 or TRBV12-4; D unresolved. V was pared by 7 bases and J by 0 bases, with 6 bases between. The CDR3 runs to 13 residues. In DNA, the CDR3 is TGTGCCAGCATTACCGCGAACACCGGGGAGCTGTTTTTT. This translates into CASITANTGELFF.

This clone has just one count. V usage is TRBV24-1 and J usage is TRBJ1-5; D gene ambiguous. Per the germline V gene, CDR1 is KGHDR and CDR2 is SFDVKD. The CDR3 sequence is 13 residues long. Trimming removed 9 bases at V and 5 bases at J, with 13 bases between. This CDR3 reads CATEAQSDQPQHF. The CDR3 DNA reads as TGTGCCACCGAAGCGCAGAGTGATCAGCCCCAGCATTTT.

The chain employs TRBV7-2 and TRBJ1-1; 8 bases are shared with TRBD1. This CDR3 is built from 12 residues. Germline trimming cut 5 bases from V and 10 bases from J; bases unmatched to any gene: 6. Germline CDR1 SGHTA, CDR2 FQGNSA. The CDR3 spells CASSLWTGLAFF. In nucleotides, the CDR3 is TGTGCCAGCAGCCTATGGACAGGGTTAGCTTTCTTT.

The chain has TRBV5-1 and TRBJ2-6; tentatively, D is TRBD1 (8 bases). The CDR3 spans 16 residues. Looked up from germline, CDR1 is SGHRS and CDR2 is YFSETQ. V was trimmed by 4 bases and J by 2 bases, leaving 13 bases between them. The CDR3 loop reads CASSPGGQAGANVLTF. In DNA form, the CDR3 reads TGCGCCAGCAGCCCGGGGGGACAGGCTGGGGCCAACGTCCTGACTTTC.

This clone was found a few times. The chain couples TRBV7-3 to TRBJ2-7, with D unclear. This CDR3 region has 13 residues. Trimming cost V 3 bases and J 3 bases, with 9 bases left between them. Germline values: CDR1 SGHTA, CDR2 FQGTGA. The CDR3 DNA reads TGTGCCAGCAGCTTGGGCAGTAACTACGAGCAGTACTTC. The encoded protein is CASSLGSNYEQYF.

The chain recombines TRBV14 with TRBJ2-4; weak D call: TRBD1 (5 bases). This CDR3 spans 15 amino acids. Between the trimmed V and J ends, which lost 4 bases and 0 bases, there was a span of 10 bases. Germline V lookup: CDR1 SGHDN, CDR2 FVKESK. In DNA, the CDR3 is TGTGCCAGCAGCCGTAAGGGGTTAGCCAAAAACATTCAGTACTTC. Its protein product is CASSRKGLAKNIQYF.

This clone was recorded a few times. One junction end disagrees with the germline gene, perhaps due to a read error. As DNA, the CDR3 is TGTGCCAGCAGTTACTCAGACTCATCCCCAGTCTTT. This translates into CASSYSDSSPVF. The genes are TRBV6-6 and TRBJ1-1; D is ambiguous. Germline V gene data show CDR1 as MNHNY and CDR2 as SVGAGI (reference sequence). CDR3 length equals 12 residues.

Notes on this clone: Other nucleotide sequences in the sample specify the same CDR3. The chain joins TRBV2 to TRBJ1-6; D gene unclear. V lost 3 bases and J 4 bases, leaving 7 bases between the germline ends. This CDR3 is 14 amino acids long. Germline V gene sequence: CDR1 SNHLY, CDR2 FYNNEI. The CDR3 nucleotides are TGTGCCAGCAGTGACGGCCGTTATAATTCACCCCTCCACTTT. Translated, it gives CASSDGRYNSPLHF.

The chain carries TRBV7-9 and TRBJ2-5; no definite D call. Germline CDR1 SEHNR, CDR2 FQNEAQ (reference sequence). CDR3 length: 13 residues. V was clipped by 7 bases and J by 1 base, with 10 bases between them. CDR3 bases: TGTGCCAGCATTGACGGGCCCCAAGAGACCCAGTACTTC. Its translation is CASIDGPQETQYF. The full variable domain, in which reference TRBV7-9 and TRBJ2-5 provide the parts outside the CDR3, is DTGVSQNPRHKITKRGQNVTFRCDPISEHNRLYWYRQTLGQGPEFLTYFQNEAQLEKSRLLSDRFSAERPKGSFSTLEIQRTEQGDSAMYLCASIDGPQETQYFGPGTRLLVL.

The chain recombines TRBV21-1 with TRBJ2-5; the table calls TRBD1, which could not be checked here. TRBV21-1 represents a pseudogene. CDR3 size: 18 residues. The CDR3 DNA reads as TGTGCCAGCAGCAAATACAGGGCAGGGGCCTGTAAATTAGAGACCCAGTACTTC. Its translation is CASSKYRAGACKLETQYF.

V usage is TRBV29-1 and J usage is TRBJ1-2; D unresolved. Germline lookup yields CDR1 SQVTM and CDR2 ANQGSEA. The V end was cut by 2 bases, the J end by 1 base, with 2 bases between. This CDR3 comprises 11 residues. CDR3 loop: CSVEINYGYTF. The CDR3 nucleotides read TGCAGCGTTGAAATTAACTATGGCTACACCTTC. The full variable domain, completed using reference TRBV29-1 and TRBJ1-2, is SAVISQKPSRDICQRGTSLTIQCQVDSQVTMMFWYRQQPGQSLTLIATANQGSEATYESGFVIDKFPISRPNLTFSTLTVSNMSPEDSSIYLCSVEINYGYTFGSGTRLTVV.

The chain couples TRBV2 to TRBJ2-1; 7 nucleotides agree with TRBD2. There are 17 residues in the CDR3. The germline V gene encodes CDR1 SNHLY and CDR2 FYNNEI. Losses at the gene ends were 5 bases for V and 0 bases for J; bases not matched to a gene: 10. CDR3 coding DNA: TGTGCCAGCAGTTCGACTAGCCCAAAGAGCTCCTACAATGAGCAGTTCTTC. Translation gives CASSSTSPKSSYNEQFF.